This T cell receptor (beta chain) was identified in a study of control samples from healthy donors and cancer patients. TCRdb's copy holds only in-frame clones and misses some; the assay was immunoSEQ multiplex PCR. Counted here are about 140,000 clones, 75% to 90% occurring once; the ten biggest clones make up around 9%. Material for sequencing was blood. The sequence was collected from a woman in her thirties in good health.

The CDR3 loop reads CASSIGLAGALGGNEQFF. In DNA form, the CDR3 reads TGTGCCAGTAGTATTGGACTAGCGGGGGCTTTGGGGGGCAATGAGCAGTTCTTC. The rearrangement links TRBV19 to TRBJ2-1, with 13 bases lining up with TRBD2. Per the germline V gene, CDR1 is LNHDA and CDR2 is SQIVND (reference sequence). With V trimmed by 3 bases and J by 6 bases, 11 bases remained unmatched. The CDR3 is 18 amino acids.